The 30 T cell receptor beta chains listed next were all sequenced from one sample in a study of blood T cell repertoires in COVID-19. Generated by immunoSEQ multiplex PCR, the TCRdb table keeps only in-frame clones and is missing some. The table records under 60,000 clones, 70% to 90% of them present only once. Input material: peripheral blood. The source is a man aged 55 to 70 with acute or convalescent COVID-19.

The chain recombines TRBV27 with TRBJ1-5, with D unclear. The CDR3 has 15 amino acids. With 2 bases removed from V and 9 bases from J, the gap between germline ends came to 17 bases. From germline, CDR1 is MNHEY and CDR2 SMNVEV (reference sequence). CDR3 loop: CASSLTAAPSWPQHF. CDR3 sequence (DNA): TGTGCCAGCAGTTTAACAGCTGCTCCATCCTGGCCCCAGCATTTT.

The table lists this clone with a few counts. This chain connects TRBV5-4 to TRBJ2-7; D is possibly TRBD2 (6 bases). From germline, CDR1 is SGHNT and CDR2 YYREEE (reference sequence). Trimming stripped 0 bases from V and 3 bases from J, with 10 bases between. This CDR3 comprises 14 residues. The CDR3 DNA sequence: TGTGCCAGCAGCTTGGCAGGAGGGATCTACGAGCAGTACTTC. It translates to CASSLAGGIYEQYF.

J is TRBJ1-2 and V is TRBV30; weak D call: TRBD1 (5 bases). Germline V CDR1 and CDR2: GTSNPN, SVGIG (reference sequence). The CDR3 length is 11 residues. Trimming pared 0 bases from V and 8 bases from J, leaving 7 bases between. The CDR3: CAWSVGQGYTF. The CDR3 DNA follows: TGTGCCTGGAGTGTGGGGCAAGGCTACACCTTC.

The CDR3 sequence is CASSAGQGYSNQPQHF. DNA for the CDR3: TGTGCCAGCAGCGCGGGACAGGGATATAGCAATCAGCCCCAGCATTTT. The chain is built from TRBV2 and TRBJ1-5, with 9 bases lining up with TRBD1. CDR3 size: 16 residues. The J segment lost 0 bases and the V segment lost 6 bases, leaving 6 bases of the junction unmatched. From germline, CDR1 is SNHLY and CDR2 FYNNEI.

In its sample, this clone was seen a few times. CDR3 sequence reads: CASSQVSQGSRDGELFF. The CDR3 region has the DNA TGTGCCAGCAGCCAAGTTAGCCAGGGGTCGAGGGACGGGGAGCTGTTTTTT. J is TRBJ2-2 and V is TRBV3-1 (or the pseudogene TRBV3-2); maybe TRBD1 (6 bases). This CDR3 spans 17 amino acids. Germline CDR1 and CDR2: LGHDT and YNNKEL (reference sequence). V lost 1 base and J lost 7, with 19 bases in between.

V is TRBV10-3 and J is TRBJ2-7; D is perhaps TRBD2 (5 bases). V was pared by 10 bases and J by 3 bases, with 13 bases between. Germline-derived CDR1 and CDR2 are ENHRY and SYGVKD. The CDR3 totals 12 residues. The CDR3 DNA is TGTGCCACCCTAAGCGGTTTCTACGAGCAGTACTTC. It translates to CATLSGFYEQYF.

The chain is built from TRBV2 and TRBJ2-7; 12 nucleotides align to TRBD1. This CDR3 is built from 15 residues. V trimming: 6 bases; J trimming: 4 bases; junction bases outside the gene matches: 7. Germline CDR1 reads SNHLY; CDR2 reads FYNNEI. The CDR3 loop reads CASSEGTGGAYEQYF. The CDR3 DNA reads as TGTGCCAGCAGCGAGGGGACAGGGGGCGCGTACGAGCAGTACTTC.

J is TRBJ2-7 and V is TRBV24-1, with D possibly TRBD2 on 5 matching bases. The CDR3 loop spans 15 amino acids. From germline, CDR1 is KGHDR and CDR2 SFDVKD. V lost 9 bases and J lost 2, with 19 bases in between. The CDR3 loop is CATSSARGSTYEQYF. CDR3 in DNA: TGTGCCACCTCCTCCGCCCGGGGATCTACCTACGAGCAGTACTTC.

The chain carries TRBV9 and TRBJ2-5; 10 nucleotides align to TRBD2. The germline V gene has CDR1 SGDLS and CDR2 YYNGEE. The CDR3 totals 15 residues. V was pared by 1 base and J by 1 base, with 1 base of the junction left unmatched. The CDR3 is CASSVSGGAQETQYF. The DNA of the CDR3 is TGTGCCAGCAGCGTAAGCGGGGGGGCCCAAGAGACCCAGTACTTC.

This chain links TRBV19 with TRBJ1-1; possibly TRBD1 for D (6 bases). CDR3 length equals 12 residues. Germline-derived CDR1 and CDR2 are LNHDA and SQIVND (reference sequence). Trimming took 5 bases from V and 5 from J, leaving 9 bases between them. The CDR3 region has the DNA TGTGCCAGTAGTGTGGGGGCGACTGAAGCTTTCTTT. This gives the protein CASSVGATEAFF.

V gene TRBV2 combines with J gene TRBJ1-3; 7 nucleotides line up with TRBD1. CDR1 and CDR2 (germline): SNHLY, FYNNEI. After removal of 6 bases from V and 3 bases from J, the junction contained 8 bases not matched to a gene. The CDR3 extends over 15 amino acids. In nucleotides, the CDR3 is TGTGCCAGCAGGGAGCAGGGGGGCTTTGGAAACACCATATATTTT. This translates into CASREQGGFGNTIYF.

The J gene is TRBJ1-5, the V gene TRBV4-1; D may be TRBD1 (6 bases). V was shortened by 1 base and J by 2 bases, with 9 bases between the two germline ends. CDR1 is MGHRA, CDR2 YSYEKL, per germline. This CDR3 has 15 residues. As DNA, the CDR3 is TGCGCCAGCAGCCAAGGGACAGCGGGCAATCAGCCCCAGCATTTT. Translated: CASSQGTAGNQPQHF.

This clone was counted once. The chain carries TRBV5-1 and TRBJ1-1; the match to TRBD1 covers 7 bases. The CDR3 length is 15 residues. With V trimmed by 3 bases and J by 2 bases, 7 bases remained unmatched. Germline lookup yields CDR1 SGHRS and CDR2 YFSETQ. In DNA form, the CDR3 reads TGCGCCAGCAGCTCCAGAAGACAGGGCAACACTGAAGCTTTCTTT. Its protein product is CASSSRRQGNTEAFF.

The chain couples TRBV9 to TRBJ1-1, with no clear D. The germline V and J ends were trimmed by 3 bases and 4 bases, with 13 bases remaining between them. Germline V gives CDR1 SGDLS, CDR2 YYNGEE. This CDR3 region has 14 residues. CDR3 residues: CASSGTGVGTEAFF. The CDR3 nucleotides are TGTGCCAGCAGCGGGACCGGGGTGGGCACTGAAGCTTTCTTT.

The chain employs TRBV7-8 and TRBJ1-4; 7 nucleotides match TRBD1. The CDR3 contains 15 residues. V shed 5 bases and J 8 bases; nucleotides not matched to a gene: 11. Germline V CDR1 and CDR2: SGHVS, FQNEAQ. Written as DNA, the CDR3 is TGTGCCAGCAGCCAACGGACAGGTGTATTAGAAAAACTGTTTTTT. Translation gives CASSQRTGVLEKLFF. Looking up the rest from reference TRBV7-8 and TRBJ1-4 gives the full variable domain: GAGVSQSPRYKVAKRGQDVALRCDPISGHVSLFWYQQALGQGPEFLTYFQNEAQLDKSGLPSDRFFAERPEGSVSTLKIQRTQQEDSAVYLCASSQRTGVLEKLFFGSGTQLSVL.

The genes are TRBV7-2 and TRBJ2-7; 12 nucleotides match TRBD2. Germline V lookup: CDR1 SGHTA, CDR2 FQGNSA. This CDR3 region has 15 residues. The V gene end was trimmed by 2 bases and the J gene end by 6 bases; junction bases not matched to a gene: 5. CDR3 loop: CASSLSLAGGLEQYF. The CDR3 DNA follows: TGTGCCAGCAGCTTATCCCTAGCGGGGGGGCTCGAGCAGTACTTC.

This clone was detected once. This CDR3 reads CASTGEPENIQYF. The CDR3 DNA sequence: TGTGCCAGCACCGGAGAGCCGGAAAACATTCAGTACTTC. The chain links TRBV7-9 to TRBJ2-4; D ambiguous. This CDR3 is built from 13 residues. From germline, CDR1 is SEHNR and CDR2 FQNEAQ (reference sequence). The germline V and J ends were trimmed by 7 bases and 5 bases, with 12 bases remaining between them.

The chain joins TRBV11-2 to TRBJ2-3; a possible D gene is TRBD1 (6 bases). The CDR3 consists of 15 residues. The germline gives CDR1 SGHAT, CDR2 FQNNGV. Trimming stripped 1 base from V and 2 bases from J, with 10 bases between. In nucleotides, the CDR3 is TGTGCCAGCAGCTTAGTACAGGGCGTCACAGATACGCAGTATTTT. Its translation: CASSLVQGVTDTQYF.

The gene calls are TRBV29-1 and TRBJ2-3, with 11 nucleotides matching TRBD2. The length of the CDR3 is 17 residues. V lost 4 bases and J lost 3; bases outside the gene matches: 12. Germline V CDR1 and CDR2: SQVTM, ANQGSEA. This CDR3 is CSVGKLAGGLSTDTQYF. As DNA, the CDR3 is TGCAGCGTTGGAAAGCTAGCGGGGGGATTATCAACAGATACGCAGTATTTT.

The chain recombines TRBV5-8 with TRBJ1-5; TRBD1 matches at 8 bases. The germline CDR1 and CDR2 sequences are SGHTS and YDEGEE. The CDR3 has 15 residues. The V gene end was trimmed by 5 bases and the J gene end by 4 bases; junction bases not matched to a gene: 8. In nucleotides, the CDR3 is TGTGCCAGCAGTTCAGCAGGGGGCCGGAATCAGCCCCAGCATTTT. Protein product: CASSSAGGRNQPQHF.

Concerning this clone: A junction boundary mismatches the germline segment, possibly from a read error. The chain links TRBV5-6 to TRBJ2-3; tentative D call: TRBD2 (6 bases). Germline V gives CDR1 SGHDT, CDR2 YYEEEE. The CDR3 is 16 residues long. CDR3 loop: CASSLGFRERTDTQYF. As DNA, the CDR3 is TGTGCCAGCAGTTTGGGCTTCCGGGAGAGGACAGATACGCAGTATTTT.

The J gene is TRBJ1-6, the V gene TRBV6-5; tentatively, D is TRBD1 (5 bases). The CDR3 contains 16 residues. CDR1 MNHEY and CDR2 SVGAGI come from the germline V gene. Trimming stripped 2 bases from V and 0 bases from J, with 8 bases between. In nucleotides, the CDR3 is TGTGCCAGCAGTTACGACAGCTTCTCCTATAATTCACCCCTCCACTTT. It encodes CASSYDSFSYNSPLHF.

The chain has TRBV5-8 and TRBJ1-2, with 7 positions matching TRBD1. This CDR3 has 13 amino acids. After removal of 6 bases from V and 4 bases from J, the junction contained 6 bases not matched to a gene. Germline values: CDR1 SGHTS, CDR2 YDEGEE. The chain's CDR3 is CASNKDRFYGYTF. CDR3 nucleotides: TGTGCCAGCAATAAGGACAGGTTCTATGGCTACACCTTC.

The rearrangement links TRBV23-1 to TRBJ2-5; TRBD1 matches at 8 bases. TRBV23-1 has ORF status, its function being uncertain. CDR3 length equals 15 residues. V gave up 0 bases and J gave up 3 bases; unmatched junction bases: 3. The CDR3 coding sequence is TGCGCCAGCAGTCAATCGGGACAGGTAAAAGAGACCCAGTACTTC. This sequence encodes CASSQSGQVKETQYF.

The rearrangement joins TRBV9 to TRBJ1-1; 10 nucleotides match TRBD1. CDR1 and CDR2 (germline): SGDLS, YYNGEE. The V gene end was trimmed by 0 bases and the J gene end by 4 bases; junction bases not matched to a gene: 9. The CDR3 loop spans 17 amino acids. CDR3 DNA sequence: TGTGCCAGCAGCGTAGGGCTCGGGACAGGGGAAGGCACTGAAGCTTTCTTT. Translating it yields CASSVGLGTGEGTEAFF.

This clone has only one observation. The chain's CDR3 is CASSLGGGKAYEQYF. As DNA, the CDR3 is TGCGCCAGCAGCTTGGGAGGGGGAAAGGCCTACGAGCAGTACTTC. The gene calls are TRBV5-1 and TRBJ2-7; possible D gene TRBD1, 6 bases. The CDR3 totals 15 residues. Trimming stripped 0 bases from V and 2 bases from J, with 12 bases between. From germline, CDR1 is SGHRS and CDR2 YFSETQ.

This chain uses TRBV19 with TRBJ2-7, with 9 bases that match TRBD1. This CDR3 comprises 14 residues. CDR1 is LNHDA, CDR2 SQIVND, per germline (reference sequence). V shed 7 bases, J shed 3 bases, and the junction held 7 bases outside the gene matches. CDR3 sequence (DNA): TGTGCCAGTAAGGGTGGGACAGGGATCTACGAGCAGTACTTC. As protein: CASKGGTGIYEQYF.

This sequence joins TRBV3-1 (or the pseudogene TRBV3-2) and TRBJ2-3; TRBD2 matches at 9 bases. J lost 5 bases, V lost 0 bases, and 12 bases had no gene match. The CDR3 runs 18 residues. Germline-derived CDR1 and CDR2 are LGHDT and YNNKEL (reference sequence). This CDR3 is CASSQEPFAGGPQDTQYF. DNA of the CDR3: TGTGCCAGCAGCCAAGAACCATTTGCGGGGGGGCCTCAAGATACGCAGTATTTT.

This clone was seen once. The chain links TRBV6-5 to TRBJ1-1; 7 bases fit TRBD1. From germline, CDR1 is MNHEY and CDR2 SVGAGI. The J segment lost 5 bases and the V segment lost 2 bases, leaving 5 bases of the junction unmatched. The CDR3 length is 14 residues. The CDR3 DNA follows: TGTGCCAGCAGTTACGGACAGGTTCGGACTGAAGCTTTCTTT. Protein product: CASSYGQVRTEAFF.

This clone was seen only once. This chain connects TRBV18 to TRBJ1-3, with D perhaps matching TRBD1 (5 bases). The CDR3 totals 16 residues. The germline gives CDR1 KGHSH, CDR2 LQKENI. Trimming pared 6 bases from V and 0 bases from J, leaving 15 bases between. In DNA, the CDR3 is TGTGCCAGCTCGTCGGGAGGGGCTAACTCTGGAAACACCATATATTTT. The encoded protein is CASSSGGANSGNTIYF.